The 27 T cell receptor beta chains presented below share a single source sample, sequenced in a study of shared clonotypes between healthy human individuals. TCRdb's copy holds only in-frame clones and misses some; the assay was immunoSEQ multiplex PCR. The sample has a few million clones, 85% to 95% seen once; the top ten hold about 0.39%. The sequenced sample consisted of naive CD4+ T cells from PBMCs. The subset denotes: CD45RA+ positively selected. Receptor source: a man younger than 30 in good health. Some clones in this sample may be carry-over from other donors' samples.

The V call is TRBV6-5, the J call TRBJ1-2; D is unresolved. V lost 0 bases and J 4 bases, leaving 9 bases between the germline ends. The CDR3 has 14 amino acids. Germline CDR1 reads MNHEY; CDR2 reads SVGAGI. The CDR3 loop reads CASSYSYTSYGYTF. For the CDR3, the DNA is TGTGCCAGCAGTTACTCGTACACGTCCTATGGCTACACCTTC.

V is TRBV6-5 and J is TRBJ1-2, with TRBD1 matching 11 bases. The CDR3 has 15 amino acids. CDR1 is MNHEY, CDR2 SVGAGI, per germline. V lost 2 bases and J lost 5; bases outside the gene matches: 4. The CDR3 DNA is TGTGCCAGCAGTTACACCGGACAGGGGGCATATGGCTACACCTTC. Translation: CASSYTGQGAYGYTF.

In its sample, this clone was seen once. This chain joins TRBV11-3 and TRBJ2-7, with 11 bases that match TRBD2. CDR3 length equals 14 residues. Germline V lookup: CDR1 SGHNT, CDR2 YENEEA. Germline trimming cut 5 bases from V and 2 bases from J; bases unmatched to any gene: 2. The CDR3 DNA is TGTGCCAGCAGCGTTAGCGGGGGGGCCTACGAGCAGTACTTC. This codes for CASSVSGGAYEQYF.

This chain uses TRBV6-5 with TRBJ2-7; 7 bases agree with TRBD1. The V gene end was trimmed by 0 bases and the J gene end by 3 bases; junction bases not matched to a gene: 5. This CDR3 is 15 amino acids long. CDR1 is MNHEY, CDR2 SVGAGI, per germline. DNA of the CDR3: TGTGCCAGCAGTTACTCCCGGGACAGTAACTACGAGCAGTACTTC. This encodes CASSYSRDSNYEQYF.

This clone has a handful of counts. The chain is built from TRBV4-3 and TRBJ1-5; TRBD1 is a possible D gene (6 bases). Germline CDR1 reads LGHNA; CDR2 reads YSLEER. V shed 4 bases and J shed 8 bases, with 15 bases lying between them. This CDR3 spans 14 amino acids. The CDR3 nucleotides read TGCGCCAGCAGCCCACGGACAGTATTGGAGCCCCAGCATTTT. It specifies CASSPRTVLEPQHF.

This rearrangement joins TRBV5-1 to TRBJ2-1; D is ambiguous. V dropped 1 base and J dropped 0 bases, with 11 bases sitting between them. The CDR3 has 16 residues. Germline V gene sequence: CDR1 SGHRS, CDR2 YFSETQ. CDR3 in DNA: TGCGCCAGCAGCTTGCAGGTCCCGAGCTCCTACAATGAGCAGTTCTTC. Translation: CASSLQVPSSYNEQFF.

The table lists this clone with a count of one. The chain uses TRBV28 and TRBJ1-5, with TRBD1 identical over 11 bases. The CDR3 consists of 17 residues. The germline V gene encodes CDR1 MDHEN and CDR2 SYDVKM. The J segment lost 7 bases and the V segment lost 5 bases, leaving 13 bases of the junction unmatched. This CDR3 reads CASSLTGTGGGWQPQHF. The CDR3 bases are TGTGCCAGCAGTCTAACCGGGACAGGGGGTGGGTGGCAGCCCCAGCATTTT.

This clone has a single count. The sample holds other DNA sequences that translate to the same CDR3. The chain couples TRBV7-3 to TRBJ2-2, with unresolved D. This CDR3 spans 13 amino acids. The germline gives CDR1 SGHTA, CDR2 FQGTGA. Trimming removed 4 bases at V and 0 bases at J, with 3 bases between. As DNA, the CDR3 is TGTGCCAGCAGCTCCGCGAACACCGGGGAGCTGTTTTTT. Its protein product is CASSSANTGELFF.

The chain is built from TRBV7-9 and TRBJ2-3; D might be TRBD2 (6 bases). Germline assignment: CDR1 SEHNR and CDR2 FQNEAQ (reference sequence). The CDR3 is made up of 15 amino acids. The V and J ends lost 5 bases and 2 bases respectively, with 14 bases between them. The CDR3 DNA follows: TGTGCCAGCAGCCAGGAGTGGCGGGACACAGATACGCAGTATTTT. Protein sequence: CASSQEWRDTDTQYF.

The gene calls are TRBV4-3 and TRBJ2-7, with D possibly TRBD2 on 6 matching bases. The germline V gene has CDR1 LGHNA and CDR2 YSLEER. The CDR3 covers 18 residues. V lost 1 base, J lost 7 bases, and 26 bases lay in between. CDR3 residues: CASSQVGGAGLYSSEQYF. The CDR3 DNA follows: TGCGCCAGCAGCCAAGTAGGAGGAGCGGGCCTCTACTCCTCTGAGCAGTACTTC.

The chain has TRBV6-5 and TRBJ2-1, with 10 bases that match TRBD2. The V gene's germline CDR1 is MNHEY and CDR2 SVGAGI. V was pared by 2 bases and J by 9 bases, with 7 bases of the junction left unmatched. This CDR3 is built from 15 residues. The CDR3 loop is CASSYPSGRDSEQFF. The CDR3 DNA is TGTGCCAGCAGTTACCCCAGCGGGAGGGACAGTGAGCAGTTCTTC.

The chain couples TRBV28 to TRBJ2-5; D possibly corresponds to TRBD2 (5 bases). Trimming removed 1 base from V and 5 bases from J, with 14 bases in between. Germline-derived CDR1 and CDR2 are MDHEN and SYDVKM. CDR3 size: 15 residues. The CDR3 loop is CASSLSQTRVETQYF. In nucleotides, the CDR3 is TGTGCCAGCAGTTTATCCCAAACTAGAGTGGAGACCCAGTACTTC.

This clone appeared a single time. The gene calls are TRBV28 and TRBJ2-5; possible D gene TRBD2, 6 bases. CDR3 length: 15 residues. Per germline, CDR1 MDHEN and CDR2 SYDVKM. V lost 7 bases and J 3 bases, leaving 18 bases between the germline ends. CDR3: CASTAPGGTKETQYF. The CDR3 DNA is TGTGCCAGCACTGCCCCTGGAGGGACGAAAGAGACCCAGTACTTC.

The rearrangement uses TRBV15 and TRBJ2-5; TRBD1 aligns across 10 bases. Trimming at V came to 0 bases and at J to 7 bases, leaving 17 bases not matched to a gene. The CDR3 spans 19 residues. Germline CDR1 is LNHNV and CDR2 is YYDKDF (reference sequence). The CDR3 protein is CATSRDRRPGTGDSGTQYF. CDR3 nucleotides: TGTGCCACCAGCAGAGATCGCCGGCCCGGGACAGGGGATTCAGGGACCCAGTACTTC.

The rearrangement links TRBV28 to TRBJ2-2, with a weak D call TRBD2 (6 bases). The CDR3 extends over 15 amino acids. Trimming shortened V by 4 bases and J by 6 bases, and 15 bases separated the two germline ends. Germline loops: CDR1 MDHEN, CDR2 SYDVKM. CDR3 protein: CASSWGGAGPGELFF. CDR3 DNA sequence: TGTGCCAGCAGTTGGGGCGGGGCGGGGCCCGGGGAGCTGTTTTTT.

Regarding this clone: Other DNA sequences in the sample encode the same CDR3. The V call is TRBV7-2, the J call TRBJ2-7, with 8 nucleotides matching TRBD1. The germline gives CDR1 SGHTA, CDR2 FQGNSA. V trimming: 5 bases; J trimming: 0 bases; junction bases outside the gene matches: 3. There are 14 residues in the CDR3. The CDR3 region is CASSPGTGSYEQYF. The CDR3 nucleotides read TGTGCCAGCAGCCCCGGGACAGGCTCCTACGAGCAGTACTTC.

The chain is built from TRBV5-1 and TRBJ2-1; D gene uncertain. The CDR3 contains 15 residues. Germline-derived CDR1 and CDR2 are SGHRS and YFSETQ. Deletions cut 2 bases from V and 6 bases from J, with 15 bases between. The CDR3 DNA reads TGCGCCAGCAGCTTCGCTCCCTATTCATTCAATGAGCAGTTCTTC. Translated, it gives CASSFAPYSFNEQFF.

This chain connects TRBV28 to TRBJ1-1; 9 bases are a match to TRBD1. V dropped 6 bases and J dropped 4; count of bases not matched to a gene: 12. This CDR3 contains 16 residues. The germline CDR1 and CDR2 sequences are MDHEN and SYDVKM. CDR3: CASSPPGQGVSTEAFF. CDR3 bases: TGTGCCAGCAGCCCTCCGGGACAGGGCGTGAGCACTGAAGCTTTCTTT.

V usage is TRBV5-1 and J usage is TRBJ2-3; D uncertain. Per the germline V gene, CDR1 is SGHRS and CDR2 is YFSETQ. With 4 bases removed from V and 0 bases from J, the gap between germline ends came to 6 bases. CDR3 length: 13 residues. The CDR3 coding sequence is TGCGCCAGCAGCGATCCTAGCACAGATACGCAGTATTTT. Protein: CASSDPSTDTQYF.

Only a few counts were recorded for this clone. The rearrangement joins TRBV6-5 to TRBJ1-5, with 9 bases matching TRBD1. From germline, CDR1 is MNHEY and CDR2 SVGAGI. V shed 6 bases and J 1 base; nucleotides not matched to a gene: 1. CDR3 length: 14 amino acids. The CDR3 DNA reads as TGTGCCAGCAGCGGACAGGGGAGCAATCAGCCCCAGCATTTT. Translation gives CASSGQGSNQPQHF.

V is TRBV7-6 and J is TRBJ2-1; 9 positions agree with TRBD2. After removal of 2 bases from V and 3 bases from J, the junction contained 5 bases not matched to a gene. This CDR3 contains 16 residues. Germline V gene data show CDR1 as SGHVS and CDR2 as FNYEAQ. The CDR3 sequence is CASSLSASGVYNEQFF. CDR3 DNA sequence: TGTGCCAGCAGCTTATCGGCTAGCGGGGTCTACAATGAGCAGTTCTTC.

The chain combines TRBV25-1 with TRBJ1-2; 9 nucleotides agree with TRBD1. The germline CDR1 and CDR2 sequences are MGHDK and SYGVNS. The V gene end was trimmed by 3 bases and the J gene end by 8 bases; junction bases not matched to a gene: 13. The CDR3 is 16 amino acids. The CDR3 sequence: CASSDTPGQGGGGYTF. The CDR3 coding sequence is TGTGCCAGCAGTGACACTCCGGGACAGGGCGGAGGAGGCTACACCTTC.

About this clone itself: At the DNA level, this CDR3 is encoded by other sequences in the same sample as well. V is TRBV6-5 and J is TRBJ1-5, with D unresolved. From germline, CDR1 is MNHEY and CDR2 SVGAGI. Trimming left V 0 bases short and J 4 bases short, with 7 bases between. This CDR3 region has 14 residues. In DNA, the CDR3 is TGTGCCAGCAGTTACTCCAGTTCTAATCAGCCCCAGCATTTT. It specifies CASSYSSSNQPQHF.

The rearrangement links TRBV7-3 to TRBJ2-1, with 15 bases matching TRBD2. Trimming removed 5 bases from V and 7 bases from J; junction bases left unmatched: 6. CDR1 SGHTA and CDR2 FQGTGA come from the germline V gene. The CDR3 totals 16 residues. DNA for the CDR3: TGTGCCAGCAGCCCAAGGACTAGCGGGAGGGGGAATGAGCAGTTCTTC. Its translation: CASSPRTSGRGNEQFF.

In this sample, this clone turned up many times. This chain links TRBV28 with TRBJ2-5; possible D gene TRBD1, 5 bases. CDR1 is MDHEN, CDR2 SYDVKM, per germline. The CDR3 length is 14 residues. Trimming removed 7 bases from V and 3 bases from J, with 15 bases in between. The CDR3 loop is CASTYGSGKETQYF. The DNA for the CDR3 is TGTGCCAGCACGTACGGGTCAGGGAAAGAGACCCAGTACTTC. The full variable domain, its missing parts supplied by reference TRBV28 and TRBJ2-5, is DVKVTQSSRYLVKRTGEKVFLECVQDMDHENMFWYRQDPGLGLRLIYFSYDVKMKEKGDIPEGYSVSREKKERFSLILESASTNQTSMYLCASTYGSGKETQYFGPGTRLLVL.

The chain carries TRBV11-2 and TRBJ2-5; TRBD1 aligns across 9 bases. Germline V CDR1 and CDR2: SGHAT, FQNNGV. The V gene end was trimmed by 5 bases and the J gene end by 2 bases; junction bases not matched to a gene: 6. The CDR3 is made up of 15 amino acids. Here the CDR3 DNA reads TGTGCCAGCAGCCCACCGGACAGGGGACAAGAGACCCAGTACTTC. Its protein product is CASSPPDRGQETQYF.

The rearrangement uses TRBV10-3 and TRBJ1-1; D is possibly TRBD1 (5 bases). The V and J ends lost 0 bases and 0 bases respectively, with 5 bases between them. Germline CDR1 is ENHRY and CDR2 is SYGVKD. The CDR3 runs 14 residues. As DNA, the CDR3 is TGTGCCATCAGTGAGTCCAGGGTGAACACTGAAGCTTTCTTT. Protein product: CAISESRVNTEAFF.